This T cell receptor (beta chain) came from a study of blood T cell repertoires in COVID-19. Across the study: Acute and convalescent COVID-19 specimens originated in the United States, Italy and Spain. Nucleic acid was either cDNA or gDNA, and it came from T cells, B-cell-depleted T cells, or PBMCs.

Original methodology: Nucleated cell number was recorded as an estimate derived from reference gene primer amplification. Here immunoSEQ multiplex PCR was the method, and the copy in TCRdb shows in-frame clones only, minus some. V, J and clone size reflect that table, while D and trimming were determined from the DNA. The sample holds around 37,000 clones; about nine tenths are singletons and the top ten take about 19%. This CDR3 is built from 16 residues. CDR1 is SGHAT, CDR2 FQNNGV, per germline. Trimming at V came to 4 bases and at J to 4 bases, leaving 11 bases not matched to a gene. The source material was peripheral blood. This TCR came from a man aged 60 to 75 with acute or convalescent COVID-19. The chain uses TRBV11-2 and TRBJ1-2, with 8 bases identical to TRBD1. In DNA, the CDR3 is TGTGCCAGCAGCTCAAGCCGGGACAGGACGCGCTATGGCTACACCTTC. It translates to CASSSSRDRTRYGYTF.